Here is one T cell receptor beta chain with its context. Antigen unknown. CDR3 length: 16 amino acids. Germline V CDR1 and CDR2: LNHDA, SQIVND (reference sequence). Unmatched junction bases numbered 8, after V lost 5 bases and J lost 4 bases. This table comes from immunoSEQ multiplex PCR, and its TCRdb copy is limited to in-frame clones, with some not included. The sample includes some 2.4 million clones, over 85% of them seen just once. This specimen comes from a study of shared clonotypes between healthy human individuals. General study points: The generation probabilities recorded for non-shared clonotypes fell below those of clonotypes shared by all four donors.

The sequence was collected from a man aged 18 to 29 in good health. Some clones in this sample may be carry-over from other donors' samples. The sequencing sample was made of naive CD4+ T cells from PBMCs. Subset of the sample: CD45RA+ positively selected. The V call is TRBV19, the J call TRBJ2-7, with 13 bases lining up with TRBD2. The CDR3 spells CASSRTSGSSPYEQYF. The DNA for the CDR3 is TGTGCCAGTAGTCGGACTAGCGGGAGCTCCCCGTACGAGCAGTACTTC.